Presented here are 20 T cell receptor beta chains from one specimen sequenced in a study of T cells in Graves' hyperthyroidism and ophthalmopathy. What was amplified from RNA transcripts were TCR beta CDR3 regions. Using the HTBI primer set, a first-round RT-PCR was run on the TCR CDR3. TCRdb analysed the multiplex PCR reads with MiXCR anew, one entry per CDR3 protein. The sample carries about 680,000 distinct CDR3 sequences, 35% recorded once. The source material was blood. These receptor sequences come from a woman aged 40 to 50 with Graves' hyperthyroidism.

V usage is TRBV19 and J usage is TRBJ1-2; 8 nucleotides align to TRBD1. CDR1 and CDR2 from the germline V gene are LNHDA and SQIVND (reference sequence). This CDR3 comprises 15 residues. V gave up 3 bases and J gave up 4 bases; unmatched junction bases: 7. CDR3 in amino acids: CASSITDRVSYGYTF. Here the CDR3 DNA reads TGTGCCAGTAGTATCACGGACAGGGTGTCCTATGGCTACACCTTC.

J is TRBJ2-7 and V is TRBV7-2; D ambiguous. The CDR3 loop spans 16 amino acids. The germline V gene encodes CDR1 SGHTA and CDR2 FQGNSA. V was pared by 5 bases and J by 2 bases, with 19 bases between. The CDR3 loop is CASSQALSGATYEQYF. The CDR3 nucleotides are TGTGCCAGCAGCCAAGCCCTTTCCGGTGCGACCTACGAGCAGTACTTC. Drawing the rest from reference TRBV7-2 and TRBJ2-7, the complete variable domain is GAGVSQSPSNKVTEKGKDVELRCDPISGHTALYWYRQSLGQGLEFLIYFQGNSAPDKSGLPSDRFSAERTGGSVSTLTIQRTQQEDSAVYLCASSQALSGATYEQYFGPGTRLTVT.

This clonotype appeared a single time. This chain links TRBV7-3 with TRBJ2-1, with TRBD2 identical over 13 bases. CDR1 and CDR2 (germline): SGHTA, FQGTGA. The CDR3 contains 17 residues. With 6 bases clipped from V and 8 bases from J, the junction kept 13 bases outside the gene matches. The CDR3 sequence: CASRPVTGTSGKDEQFF. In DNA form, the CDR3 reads TGTGCCAGCAGACCTGTGACCGGGACTAGCGGGAAGGATGAGCAGTTCTTC.

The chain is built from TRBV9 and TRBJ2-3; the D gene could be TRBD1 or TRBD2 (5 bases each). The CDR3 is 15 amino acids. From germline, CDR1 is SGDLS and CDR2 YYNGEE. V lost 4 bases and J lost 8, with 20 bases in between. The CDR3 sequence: CASSLGATPRGTQYF. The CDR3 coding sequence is TGTGCCAGCAGCTTAGGGGCAACCCCTCGGGGTACGCAGTATTTT.

CDR3 sequence reads: CSVEGADYEQYF. The CDR3 DNA is TGCAGCGTTGAAGGGGCCGACTACGAGCAGTACTTC. The rearrangement joins TRBV29-1 to TRBJ2-7; D not resolved. V lost 1 base, J lost 3 bases, and 7 bases lay in between. CDR3 size: 12 residues. Germline V lookup: CDR1 SQVTM, CDR2 ANQGSEA.

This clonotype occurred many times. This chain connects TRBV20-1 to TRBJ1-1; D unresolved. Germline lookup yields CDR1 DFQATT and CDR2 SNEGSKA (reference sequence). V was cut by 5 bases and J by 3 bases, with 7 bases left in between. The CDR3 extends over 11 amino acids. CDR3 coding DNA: TGCAGTGCTTTTAGGGACACTGAAGCTTTCTTT. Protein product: CSAFRDTEAFF.

In DNA, the CDR3 is TGTGCCAGCACATCGGGGGGAGACACCATATATTTT. Its translation: CASTSGGDTIYF. The chain carries TRBV7-9 and TRBJ1-3, with D maybe TRBD1 (5 bases). The CDR3 is 12 amino acids. From germline, CDR1 is SEHNR and CDR2 FQNEAQ (reference sequence). The V and J ends lost 7 bases and 8 bases respectively, with 12 bases between them.

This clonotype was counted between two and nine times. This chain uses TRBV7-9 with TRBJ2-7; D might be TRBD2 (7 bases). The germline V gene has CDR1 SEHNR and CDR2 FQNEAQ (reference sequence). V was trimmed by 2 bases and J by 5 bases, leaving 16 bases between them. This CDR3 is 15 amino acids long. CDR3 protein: CASSLLGGLGNEQYF. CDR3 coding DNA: TGTGCCAGCAGCTTATTGGGGGGGCTCGGGAACGAGCAGTACTTC.

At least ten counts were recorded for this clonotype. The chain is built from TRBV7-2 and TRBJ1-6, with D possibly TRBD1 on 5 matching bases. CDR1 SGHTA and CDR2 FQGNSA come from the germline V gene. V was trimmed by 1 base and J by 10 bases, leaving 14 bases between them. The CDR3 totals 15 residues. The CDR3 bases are TGTGCCAGCAGCTTAGGTGGGGCAGGGCGGTCACCCCTCCACTTT. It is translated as CASSLGGAGRSPLHF.

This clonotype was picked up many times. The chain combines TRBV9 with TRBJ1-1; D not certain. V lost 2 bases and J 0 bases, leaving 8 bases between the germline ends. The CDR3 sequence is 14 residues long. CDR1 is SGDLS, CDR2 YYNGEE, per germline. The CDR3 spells CASSVRAVNTEAFF. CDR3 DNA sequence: TGTGCCAGCAGCGTTCGGGCGGTGAACACTGAAGCTTTCTTT.

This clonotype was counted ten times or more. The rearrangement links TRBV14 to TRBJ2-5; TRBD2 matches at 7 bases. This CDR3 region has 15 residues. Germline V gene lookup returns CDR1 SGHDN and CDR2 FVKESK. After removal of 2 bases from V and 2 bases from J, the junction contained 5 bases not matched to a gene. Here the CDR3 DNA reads TGTGCCAGCAGCCAACTCGGGGGGTTTCAAGAGACCCAGTACTTC. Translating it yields CASSQLGGFQETQYF.

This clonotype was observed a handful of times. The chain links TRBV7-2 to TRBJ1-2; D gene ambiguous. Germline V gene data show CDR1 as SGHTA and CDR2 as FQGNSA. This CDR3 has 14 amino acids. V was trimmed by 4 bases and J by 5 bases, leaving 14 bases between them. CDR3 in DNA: TGTGCCAGCAGCTCCACTCCCGGAGGGTATGGCTACACCTTC. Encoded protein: CASSSTPGGYGYTF.

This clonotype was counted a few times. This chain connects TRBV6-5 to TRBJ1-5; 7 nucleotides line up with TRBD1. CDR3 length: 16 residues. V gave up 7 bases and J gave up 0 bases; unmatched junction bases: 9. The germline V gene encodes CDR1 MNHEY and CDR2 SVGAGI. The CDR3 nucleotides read TGTGCCAGCAAGACCGGACAGGAGTTTAGCAATCAGCCCCAGCATTTT. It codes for CASKTGQEFSNQPQHF.

CDR3: CASSGKSEGELSYGYTF. The CDR3 DNA reads TGTGCCAGCAGTGGTAAGAGTGAGGGGGAACTTAGCTATGGCTACACCTTC. V usage is TRBV7-2 and J usage is TRBJ1-2, with D perhaps matching TRBD1 (6 bases). This CDR3 has 17 amino acids. Germline loops: CDR1 SGHTA, CDR2 FQGNSA. Trimming stripped 6 bases from V and 4 bases from J, with 24 bases between.

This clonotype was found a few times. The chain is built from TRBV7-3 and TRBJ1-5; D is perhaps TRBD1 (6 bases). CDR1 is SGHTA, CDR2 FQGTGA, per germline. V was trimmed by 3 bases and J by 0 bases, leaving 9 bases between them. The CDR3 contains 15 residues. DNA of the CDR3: TGTGCCAGCAGCTTTAACAGGGTTAGCAATCAGCCCCAGCATTTT. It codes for CASSFNRVSNQPQHF.

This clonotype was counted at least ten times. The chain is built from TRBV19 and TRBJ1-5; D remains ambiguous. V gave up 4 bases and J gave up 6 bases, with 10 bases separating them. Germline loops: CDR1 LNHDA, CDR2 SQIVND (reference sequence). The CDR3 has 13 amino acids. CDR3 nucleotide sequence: TGTGCCAGTAGTAACGCGGAAAGTCAGCCCCAGCATTTT. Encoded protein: CASSNAESQPQHF.

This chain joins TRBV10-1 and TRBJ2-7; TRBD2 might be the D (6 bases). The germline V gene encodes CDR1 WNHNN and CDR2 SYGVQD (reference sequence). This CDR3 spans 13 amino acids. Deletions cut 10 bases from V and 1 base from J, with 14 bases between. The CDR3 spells CATSGTPSYEQYF. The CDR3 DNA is TGCGCCACCTCCGGGACTCCTTCCTACGAGCAGTACTTC.

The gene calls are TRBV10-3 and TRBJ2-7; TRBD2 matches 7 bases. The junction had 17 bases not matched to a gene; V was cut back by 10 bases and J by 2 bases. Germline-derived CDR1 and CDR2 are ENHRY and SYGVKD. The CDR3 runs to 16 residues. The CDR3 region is CASMDKRGYHTYEQYF. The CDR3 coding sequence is TGTGCCAGCATGGACAAGCGGGGATACCATACCTACGAGCAGTACTTC.

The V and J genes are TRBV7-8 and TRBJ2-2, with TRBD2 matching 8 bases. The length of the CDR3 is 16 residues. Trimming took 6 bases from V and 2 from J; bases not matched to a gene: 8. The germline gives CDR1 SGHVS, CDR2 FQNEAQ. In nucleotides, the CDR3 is TGTGCCAGCAGATCCCTGCGGGAGGTTAACACCGGGGAGCTGTTTTTT. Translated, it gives CASRSLREVNTGELFF.

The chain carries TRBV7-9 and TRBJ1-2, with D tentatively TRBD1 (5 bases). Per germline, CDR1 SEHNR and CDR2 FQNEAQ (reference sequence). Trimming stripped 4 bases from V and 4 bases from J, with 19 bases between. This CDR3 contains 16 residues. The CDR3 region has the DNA TGTGCCAGCAGCTGGTCTGGGGGGTCTGTTACCTATGGCTACACCTTC. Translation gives CASSWSGGSVTYGYTF.